This section outlines one T cell receptor (beta chain) sequence together with its context. The data were produced by immunoSEQ multiplex PCR, yet TCRdb's version contains in-frame clones alone and is incomplete. This sample has 15,000 or so clones, with 70% to 80% found just once. The sample originates from a study of T cells after somatic rescue of genetic block. The V gene end was trimmed by 0 bases and the J gene end by 0 bases; junction bases not matched to a gene: 0. Germline V gene data show CDR1 as SGHRS and CDR2 as YFSETQ. This CDR3 is 15 amino acids long. This TCR was recovered from a boy between 5 and 17 years old. The J gene is TRBJ2-1, the V gene TRBV5-1; 7 positions match TRBD2. Sequenced input: peripheral blood mononuclear cells (PBMCs). CDR3 protein: CASSLGGSSYNEQFF. The CDR3 bases are TGCGCCAGCAGCTTGGGCGGGAGCTCCTACAATGAGCAGTTCTTC.